This T cell receptor (beta chain) emerged from a study of type 1 and type 2 diabetes patients. Amplification started from genomic DNA. Amplification of the beta chain CDR3 used 30 forward and 13 reverse multiplex primers. Via MiXCR, TCRdb re-called the multiplex PCR reads, giving one row per CDR3 protein. Among 270,000 or so distinct CDR3 sequences listed, around 47% were seen once. V was cut by 3 bases and J by 5 bases, with 17 bases left in between. CDR3 length: 16 residues. This sequence originates from a man aged 18 to 29 with type 2 diabetes. This chain joins TRBV12-3 or TRBV12-4 and TRBJ2-1, with D perhaps given as TRBD1 or TRBD2 (5 bases each). Sample: peripheral blood mononuclear cells (PBMCs). In nucleotides, the CDR3 is TGTGCCAGCAGTTTCGGCTCAGGGACCGGTAACAATGAGCAGTTCTTC. Its translation: CASSFGSGTGNNEQFF.